This T cell receptor (beta chain) appears in the sequencing data of a study of blood T cell repertoires in COVID-19. About the study: T cells, B-cell-depleted T cells, or PBMCs provided the cDNA or gDNA that served as material.

CDR3 size: 15 residues. J lost 3 bases, V lost 4 bases, and 7 bases had no gene match. The germline gives CDR1 SGHDT, CDR2 YYEEEE. The authors' processing: It was from reference gene primer amplification that nucleated cell counts were estimated. TCRdb keeps only in-frame clones here, not all; method: immunoSEQ multiplex PCR. Clone size and V and J calls were adopted from that table, with D and trimming inferred from the DNA. The table shows approximately 35,000 clones, with over 80% occurring only once. This sequence was found in a human donor with active COVID-19. The donor label of this sample is uncertain. Sequenced input: peripheral blood. This chain connects TRBV5-6 to TRBJ2-4; 7 nucleotides line up with TRBD1. The CDR3 DNA reads TGTGCCAGCAGCGTTCTAACAGGGGACAAAAACATTCAGTACTTC. Amino acid sequence: CASSVLTGDKNIQYF.